Sequencing of this TCR beta chain was carried out in a study of cytomegalovirus exposure and HLA in healthy donors. The overall study: In an earlier analysis, 90 million to 120 million unique TCR beta sequences were found from some 200 million T cells.

Worth noting for this clone: What it recognizes is unknown.

Donors had nominal health at sampling but likely had unrecorded immune exposures. Overall study results and limits: Cytomegalovirus status, reportedly, was diagnosed with high specificity and sensitivity by the classifier. Trimming of TCR beta V- and J-genes showed a link, identified in a later analysis, to a missense DCLRE1C variant.

Germline V CDR1 and CDR2: KGHSH, LQKENI. This CDR3 is 15 amino acids long. The J segment lost 2 bases and the V segment lost 4 bases, leaving 4 bases of the junction unmatched. It was with 60 Vbeta and 13 Jbeta primers that the PCR ran. Method: immunoSEQ multiplex PCR; TCRdb's copy keeps in-frame clones and lacks some. The sample comprises 130,000 or so clones, 85% to 90% of which are singletons, and 4% to 6.5% rests with the top ten. This receptor was obtained from a woman aged 30 to 39 in good health and CMV-seronegative. The V call is TRBV18, the J call TRBJ1-2; TRBD1 matches 10 bases. The sample consisted of PBMCs. The CDR3 DNA sequence: TGTGCCAGCTCACGGGGACAGGGGCCCAACTATGGCTACACCTTC. Translation: CASSRGQGPNYGYTF.